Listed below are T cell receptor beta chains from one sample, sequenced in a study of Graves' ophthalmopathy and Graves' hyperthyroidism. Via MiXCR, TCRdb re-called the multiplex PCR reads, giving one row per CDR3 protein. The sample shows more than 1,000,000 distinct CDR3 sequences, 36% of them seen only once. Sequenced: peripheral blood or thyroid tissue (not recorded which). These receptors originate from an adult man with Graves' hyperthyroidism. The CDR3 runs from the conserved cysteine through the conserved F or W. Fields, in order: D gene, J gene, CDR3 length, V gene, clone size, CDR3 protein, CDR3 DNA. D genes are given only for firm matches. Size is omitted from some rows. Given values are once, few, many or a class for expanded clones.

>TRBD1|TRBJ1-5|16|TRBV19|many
CASRTRQGRSNQPQHF
TGTGCCAGTAGGACGCGACAGGGACGTAGCAATCAGCCCCAGCATTTT
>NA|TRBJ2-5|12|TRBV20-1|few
CSAPFLVGTQYF
TGCAGTGCGCCATTCCTAGTGGGGACCCAGTACTTC
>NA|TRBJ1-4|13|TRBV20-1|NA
CSASNPTNEKLFF
TGCAGTGCTAGTAACCCAACTAATGAAAAACTGTTTTTT
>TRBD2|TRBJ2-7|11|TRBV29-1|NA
CSVDAGEEQYF
TGCAGCGTAGATGCGGGGGAAGAGCAGTACTTC
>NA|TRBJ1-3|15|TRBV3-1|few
CASSQGSGVGNTIYF
TGTGCCAGCAGCCAAGGATCGGGGGTCGGAAACACCATATATTTT
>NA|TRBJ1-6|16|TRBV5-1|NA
CASSLEPGHSNSPLHF
TGCGCCAGCAGCTTGGAACCGGGACATTCTAATTCACCCCTCCACTTT
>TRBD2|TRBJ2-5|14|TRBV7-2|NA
CASSGLAGSRAQYF
TGTGCCAGCAGCGGACTAGCGGGGTCCCGGGCCCAGTACTTC
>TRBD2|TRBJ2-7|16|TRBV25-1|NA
CARDPRLAESLYEQYF
TGTGCTAGAGACCCACGACTAGCCGAAAGCCTCTACGAGCAGTACTTC
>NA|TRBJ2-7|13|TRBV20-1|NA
CSATLVGAYEQYF
TGCAGTGCTACCCTGGTTGGCGCCTACGAGCAGTACTTC
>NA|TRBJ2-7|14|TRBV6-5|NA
CASSPLADGYEQYF
TGTGCCAGCAGCCCGCTCGCGGATGGGTACGAGCAGTACTTC
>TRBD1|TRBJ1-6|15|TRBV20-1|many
CSARVWKTGESPLHF
TGCAGTGCTAGAGTTTGGAAAACAGGGGAGTCACCCCTCCACTTT
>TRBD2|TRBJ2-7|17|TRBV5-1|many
CASSTGLAASPFREQYF
TGCGCCAGCAGCACAGGACTAGCGGCCTCACCTTTCCGCGAGCAGTACTTC
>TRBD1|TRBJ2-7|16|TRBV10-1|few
CASSESQGTFSYEQYF
TGCGCCAGCAGTGAGTCACAGGGGACCTTCTCCTACGAGCAGTACTTC
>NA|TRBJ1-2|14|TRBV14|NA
CASSQTETNYGYTF
TGTGCCAGCAGCCAAACAGAGACCAACTATGGCTACACCTTC
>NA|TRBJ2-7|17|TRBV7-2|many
CASSLTSGWGGPHEQYF
TGTGCCAGCAGCTTAACGTCGGGGTGGGGGGGGCCCCACGAGCAGTACTTC
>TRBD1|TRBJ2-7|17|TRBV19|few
CASSIRGQGALYYEQYF
TGTGCCAGTAGTATTAGAGGACAGGGGGCACTCTACTACGAGCAGTACTTC
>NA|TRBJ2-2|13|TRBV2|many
CASRTKGIGELFF
TGTGCCAGCAGAACGAAGGGCATCGGGGAGCTGTTTTTT
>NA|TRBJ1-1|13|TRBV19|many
CASSIAVGTEAFF
TGTGCCAGTAGTATAGCTGTAGGCACTGAAGCTTTCTTT
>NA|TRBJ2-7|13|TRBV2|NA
CASSAWQGYEQYF
TGTGCCAGCAGTGCTTGGCAGGGCTACGAGCAGTACTTC
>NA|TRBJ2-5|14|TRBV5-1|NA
CASSLDPRRETQYF
TGCGCCAGCAGCTTGGACCCCCGGAGGGAGACCCAGTACTTC